Listed below are T cell receptor beta chains from one sample, sequenced in a study of Graves' ophthalmopathy and Graves' hyperthyroidism. TCRdb re-called the multiplex PCR reads through MiXCR, storing one row per CDR3 protein. The sample holds 1 million to 1.3 million distinct CDR3 sequences; 35% to 45% are singletons and the top ten take roughly 10%. Sequencing was carried out using peripheral blood or thyroid tissue (not recorded which). All receptors come from an adult man with Graves' hyperthyroidism. Each CDR3 is given with its conserved first and last residue.

v_call: TRBV15
j_call: TRBJ1-6
cdr3_aa: CATSRELSRPREVGNSPLHF

v_call: TRBV25-1
j_call: TRBJ2-7
cdr3_aa: CASTKRELHYEQYF

v_call: TRBV20-1
j_call: TRBJ1-1
cdr3_aa: CSAQDDRGNTEAFF

v_call: TRBV12-3/TRBV12-4
j_call: TRBJ1-5
cdr3_aa: CASSQEGTRQPQHF

v_call: TRBV19
j_call: TRBJ2-7
cdr3_aa: CASSRTRHEQYF

v_call: TRBV10-1
j_call: TRBJ2-2
cdr3_aa: CASSESNTGELFF

v_call: TRBV12-3/TRBV12-4
j_call: TRBJ1-5
cdr3_aa: CASSEGQGARVPQHF

v_call: TRBV7-6
j_call: TRBJ2-5
cdr3_aa: CASSLAPGTTIQETQYF

v_call: TRBV7-9
j_call: TRBJ2-7
cdr3_aa: CASSTSPGREQYF

v_call: TRBV12-3/TRBV12-4
j_call: TRBJ1-5
cdr3_aa: CASSGGQPQHF